This entry lists 14 T cell receptor beta chains sequenced from one sample in a study of blood T cells in healthy people across ages. A sample-barcoded 5' primer and a J-beta primer mix were used in a second PCR of about 6 to 12 cycles. TCRdb passed the 5' RACE reads through MiXCR, listing each CDR3 protein once. The data contain approximately 2,000,000 distinct CDR3 sequences, about two fifths of them singletons. The source material was blood. The receptors originated from a human donor in good health.

This clonotype has more than one count but fewer than ten. V and J are TRBV28 and TRBJ2-1; no reliable D call. The V gene lost 2 bases and the J gene lost 5 bases, with 7 bases spanning the gap. The CDR3 is 13 amino acids. The germline gives CDR1 MDHEN, CDR2 SYDVKM. The CDR3 region has the DNA TGTGCCAGCAGTTTAGGGTTCCACAATGAGCAGTTCTTC. Amino acids: CASSLGFHNEQFF. The full variable domain, rest sourced from reference TRBV28 and TRBJ2-1, is DVKVTQSSRYLVKRTGEKVFLECVQDMDHENMFWYRQDPGLGLRLIYFSYDVKMKEKGDIPEGYSVSREKKERFSLILESASTNQTSMYLCASSLGFHNEQFFGPGTRLTVL.

The genes are TRBV20-1 and TRBJ1-2, with 7 bases that match TRBD1. Germline-derived CDR1 and CDR2 are DFQATT and SNEGSKA (reference sequence). With 0 bases clipped from V and 4 bases from J, the junction kept 5 bases outside the gene matches. The CDR3 length is 14 residues. The CDR3 is CSARDQGTAYGYTF. As DNA, the CDR3 is TGCAGTGCTAGAGATCAAGGGACAGCCTATGGCTACACCTTC.

The rearrangement links TRBV25-1 to TRBJ2-1, with 7 positions matching TRBD1. CDR3 length: 16 residues. Germline CDR1 MGHDK, CDR2 SYGVNS. J gave up 7 bases and V 6 bases, and 15 bases lay outside the gene matches. Written as DNA, the CDR3 is TGTGCCAGCAGCCTGTATGTAAGGGGGCGTAGGAATGAGCAGTTCTTC. It encodes CASSLYVRGRRNEQFF.

This rearrangement joins TRBV29-1 to TRBJ2-1; D may correspond to TRBD1 or TRBD2 (5 bases each). Germline CDR1 reads SQVTM; CDR2 reads ANQGSEA. The V and J ends lost 3 bases and 5 bases respectively, with 17 bases between them. The CDR3 has 15 amino acids. CDR3 residues: CSVDPGSVGNNEQFF. The DNA of the CDR3 is TGCAGCGTTGACCCAGGGTCCGTCGGGAACAATGAGCAGTTCTTC.

This clonotype has more than one count but fewer than ten. Here the CDR3 DNA reads TGTGCCAGCAGCTTGGGGCCATATAGAGGTGGGAAGACCCAGTACTTC. It encodes CASSLGPYRGGKTQYF. V is TRBV5-6 and J is TRBJ2-5; the D is unclear. CDR1 is SGHDT, CDR2 YYEEEE, per germline. V dropped 0 bases and J dropped 6 bases, with 18 bases sitting between them. CDR3 length: 16 amino acids. Using reference TRBV5-6 and TRBJ2-5 for the parts outside the CDR3, the full variable domain is DAGVTQSPTHLIKTRGQQVTLRCSPKSGHDTVSWYQQALGQGPQFIFQYYEEEERQRGNFPDRFSGHQFPNYSSELNVNALLLGDSALYLCASSLGPYRGGKTQYFGPGTRLLVL.

The chain employs TRBV29-1 and TRBJ1-1; maybe TRBD1 (5 bases). The V and J ends lost 6 bases and 1 base respectively, with 9 bases between them. CDR3 size: 12 residues. Germline values: CDR1 SQVTM, CDR2 ANQGSEA. DNA for the CDR3: TGCAGCGTCCCGGGGACGAACACTGAAGCTTTCTTT. This sequence encodes CSVPGTNTEAFF. The full variable domain, rest sourced from reference TRBV29-1 and TRBJ1-1, is SAVISQKPSRDICQRGTSLTIQCQVDSQVTMMFWYRQQPGQSLTLIATANQGSEATYESGFVIDKFPISRPNLTFSTLTVSNMSPEDSSIYLCSVPGTNTEAFFGQGTRLTVV.

This clonotype was seen more than once but under ten times. It is unclear where the CDR3 begins or ends on the DNA, so no DNA is shown, and the CDR3 is as TCRdb lists it. The rearrangement joins TRBV20-1 to TRBJ1-2. Termini included, the CDR3 measures 12 amino acids. Per the germline V gene, CDR1 is DFQATT and CDR2 is SNEGSKA (reference sequence). The CDR3: CSAGLSNYGCTF.

CDR3 sequence reads: CATSAGPPVNTQYF. Here the CDR3 DNA reads TGTGCCACCAGCGCCGGTCCCCCGGTGAATACGCAGTATTTT. This sequence joins TRBV15 and TRBJ2-3; D is uncertain. Germline V gives CDR1 LNHNV, CDR2 YYDKDF (reference sequence). The CDR3 length is 14 residues. V was shortened by 5 bases and J by 7 bases, with 16 bases between the two germline ends.

This clonotype was found a few times. This sequence joins TRBV4-1 and TRBJ2-7; a weak D match, TRBD1 (5 bases). CDR1 and CDR2 (germline): MGHRA, YSYEKL. This CDR3 comprises 18 residues. The ends were cut back, 1 base at V and 0 bases at J, with 19 bases in the middle. Here the CDR3 DNA reads TGCGCCAGCAGCCAAGTCGTCAGCAAAAGGGGTCCCTCCTACGAGCAGTACTTC. It codes for CASSQVVSKRGPSYEQYF.

The chain recombines TRBV29-1 with TRBJ2-7; D not certain. The CDR3 runs to 15 residues. Germline CDR1 SQVTM, CDR2 ANQGSEA. V was clipped by 4 bases and J by 0 bases, with 16 bases between them. The CDR3 sequence: CSVVGTVLSSYEQYF. The CDR3 bases are TGCAGCGTTGTGGGTACAGTCCTCAGCTCCTACGAGCAGTACTTC.

The chain is built from TRBV6-5 and TRBJ1-4; the D is unclear. The V end lost 4 bases, the J end lost 0 bases, and 9 bases lay between the germline ends. The CDR3 is 15 residues long. The germline gives CDR1 MNHEY, CDR2 SVGAGI. In DNA, the CDR3 is TGTGCCAGCAGTTTCCACGGCGCAACTAATGAAAAACTGTTTTTT. Amino acids: CASSFHGATNEKLFF.

This clonotype was observed a single time. CDR3 sequence reads: CASSVALSTVSYGYTF. The CDR3, as DNA: TGTGCCAGCAGCGTAGCCCTCTCGACGGTGAGCTATGGCTACACCTTC. The chain recombines TRBV9 with TRBJ1-2; no clear D gene. CDR1 SGDLS and CDR2 YYNGEE come from the germline V gene. With 0 bases removed from V and 4 bases from J, the gap between germline ends came to 16 bases. There are 16 residues in the CDR3.

The V call is TRBV10-3, the J call TRBJ1-6; TRBD1 might be the D (6 bases). CDR3 length: 17 amino acids. V was clipped by 0 bases and J by 7 bases, with 16 bases between them. CDR1 and CDR2 from the germline V gene are ENHRY and SYGVKD. The CDR3 sequence: CAISESGYGRGNSPLHF. In DNA, the CDR3 is TGTGCCATCAGTGAGTCTGGCTATGGCAGGGGAAATTCACCCCTCCACTTT.

The chain employs TRBV5-1 and TRBJ2-7; TRBD1 agrees at 7 bases. The germline V gene has CDR1 SGHRS and CDR2 YFSETQ. V dropped 4 bases and J dropped 3; count of bases not matched to a gene: 7. This CDR3 is 14 amino acids long. Written as DNA, the CDR3 is TGCGCCAGCAGCCAAAAGACAGGGAACTACGAGCAGTACTTC. Residues: CASSQKTGNYEQYF. The full variable domain, rest sourced from reference TRBV5-1 and TRBJ2-7, is KAGVTQTPRYLIKTRGQQVTLSCSPISGHRSVSWYQQTPGQGLQFLFEYFSETQRNKGNFPGRFSGRQFSNSRSEMNVSTLELGDSALYLCASSQKTGNYEQYFGPGTRLTVT.